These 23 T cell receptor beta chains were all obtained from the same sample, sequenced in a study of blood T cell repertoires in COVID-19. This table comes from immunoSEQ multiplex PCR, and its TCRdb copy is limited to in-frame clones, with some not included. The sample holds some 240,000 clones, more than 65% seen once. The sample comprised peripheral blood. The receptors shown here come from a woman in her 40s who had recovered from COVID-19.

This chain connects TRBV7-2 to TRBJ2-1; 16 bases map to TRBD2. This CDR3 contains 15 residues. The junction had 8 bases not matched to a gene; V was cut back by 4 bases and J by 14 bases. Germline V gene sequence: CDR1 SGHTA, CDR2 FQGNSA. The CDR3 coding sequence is TGTGCCAGCAGCTCTGGACCGGGACTAGCGGGGGGGAAGTTCTTC. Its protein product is CASSSGPGLAGGKFF.

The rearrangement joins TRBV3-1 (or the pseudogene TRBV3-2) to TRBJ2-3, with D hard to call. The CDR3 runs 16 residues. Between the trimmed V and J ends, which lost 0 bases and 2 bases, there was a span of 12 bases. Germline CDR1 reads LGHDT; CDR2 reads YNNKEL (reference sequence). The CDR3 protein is CASSQEEGGHTDTQYF. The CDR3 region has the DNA TGTGCCAGCAGCCAAGAGGAAGGCGGCCACACAGATACGCAGTATTTT.

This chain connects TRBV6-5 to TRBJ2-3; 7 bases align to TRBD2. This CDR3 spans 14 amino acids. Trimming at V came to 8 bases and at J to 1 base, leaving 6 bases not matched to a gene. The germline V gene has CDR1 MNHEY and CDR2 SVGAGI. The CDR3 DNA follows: TGTGCCAGCCAGGCAGGGAGGGGCACAGATACGCAGTATTTT. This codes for CASQAGRGTDTQYF.

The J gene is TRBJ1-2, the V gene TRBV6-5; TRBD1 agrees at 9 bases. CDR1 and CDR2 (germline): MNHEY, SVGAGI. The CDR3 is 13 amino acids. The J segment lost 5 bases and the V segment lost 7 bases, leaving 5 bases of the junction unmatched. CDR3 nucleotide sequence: TGTGCCAGCAAACCGGGACAGGGTTATGGCTACACCTTC. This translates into CASKPGQGYGYTF.

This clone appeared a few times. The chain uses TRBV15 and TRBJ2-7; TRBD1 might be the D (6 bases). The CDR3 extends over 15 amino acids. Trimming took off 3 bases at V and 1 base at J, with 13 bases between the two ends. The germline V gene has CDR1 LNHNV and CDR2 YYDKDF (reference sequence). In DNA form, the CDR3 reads TGTGCCACCAGCAGGCAAAGACAGGAATCCTACGAGCAGTACTTC. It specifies CATSRQRQESYEQYF. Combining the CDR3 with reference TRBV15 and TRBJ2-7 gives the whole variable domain DAMVIQNPRYQVTQFGKPVTLSCSQTLNHNVMYWYQQKSSQAPKLLFHYYDKDFNNEADTPDNFQSRRPNTSFCFLDIRSPGLGDTAMYLCATSRQRQESYEQYFGPGTRLTVT.

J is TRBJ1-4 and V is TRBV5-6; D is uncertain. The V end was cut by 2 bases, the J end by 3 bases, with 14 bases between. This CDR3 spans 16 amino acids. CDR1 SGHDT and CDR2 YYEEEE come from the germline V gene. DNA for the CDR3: TGTGCCAGCAGCTTTCTCTCCAGCCAGGCTAATGAAAAACTGTTTTTT. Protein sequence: CASSFLSSQANEKLFF.

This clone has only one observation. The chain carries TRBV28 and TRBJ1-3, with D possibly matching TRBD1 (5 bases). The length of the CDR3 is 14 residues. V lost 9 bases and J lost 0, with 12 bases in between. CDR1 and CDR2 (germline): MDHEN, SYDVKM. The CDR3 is CASRDSNSGNTIYF. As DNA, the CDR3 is TGTGCCAGTCGGGACTCAAACTCTGGAAACACCATATATTTT.

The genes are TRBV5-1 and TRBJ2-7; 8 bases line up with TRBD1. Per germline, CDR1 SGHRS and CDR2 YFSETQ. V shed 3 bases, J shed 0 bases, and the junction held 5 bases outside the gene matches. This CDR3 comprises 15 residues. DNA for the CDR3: TGCGCCAGCAGCTCGGGACAGGAGTTCTCCTACGAGCAGTACTTC. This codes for CASSSGQEFSYEQYF.

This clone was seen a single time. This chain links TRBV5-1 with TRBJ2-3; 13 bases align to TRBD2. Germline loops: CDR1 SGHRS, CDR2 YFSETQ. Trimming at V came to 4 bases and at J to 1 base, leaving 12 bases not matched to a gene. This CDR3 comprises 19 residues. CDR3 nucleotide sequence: TGCGCCAGCAGCGAAGCCGGGACTAGCGGGGTCTCGGGCACAGATACGCAGTATTTT. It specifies CASSEAGTSGVSGTDTQYF.

For the CDR3, the DNA is TGTGCCAGCAGCTTAGGAGACAGGGATGATCAGCCCCAGCATTTT. Translated, it gives CASSLGDRDDQPQHF. The chain combines TRBV7-9 with TRBJ1-5, with TRBD1 matching over 7 bases. J lost 5 bases, V lost 1 base, and 5 bases had no gene match. From germline, CDR1 is SEHNR and CDR2 FQNEAQ (reference sequence). The CDR3 loop spans 15 amino acids.

The CDR3 DNA reads TGTGCCAGCAGCTTGGTGGGGGGGACAACAGATACGCAGTATTTT. Encoded protein: CASSLVGGTTDTQYF. The chain couples TRBV5-5 to TRBJ2-3, with D perhaps TRBD2 (7 bases). In germline, CDR1 is SGHKS, CDR2 YYEKEE (reference sequence). V dropped 0 bases and J dropped 3 bases, with 11 bases sitting between them. The CDR3 consists of 15 residues.

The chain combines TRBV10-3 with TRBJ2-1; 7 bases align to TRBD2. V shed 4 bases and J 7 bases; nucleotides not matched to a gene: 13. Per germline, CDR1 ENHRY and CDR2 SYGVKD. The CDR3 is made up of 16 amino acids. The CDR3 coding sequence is TGTGCCATCAGTGCCGCCCCTGGAGCGGGGAGTAATGAGCAGTTCTTC. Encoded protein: CAISAAPGAGSNEQFF.

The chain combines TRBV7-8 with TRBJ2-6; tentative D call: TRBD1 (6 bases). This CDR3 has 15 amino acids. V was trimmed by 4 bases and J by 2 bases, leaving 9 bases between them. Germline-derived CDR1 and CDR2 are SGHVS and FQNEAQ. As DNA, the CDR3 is TGTGCCAGCAGCTCACAGGGAACTGGGGCCAACGTCCTGACTTTC. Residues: CASSSQGTGANVLTF.

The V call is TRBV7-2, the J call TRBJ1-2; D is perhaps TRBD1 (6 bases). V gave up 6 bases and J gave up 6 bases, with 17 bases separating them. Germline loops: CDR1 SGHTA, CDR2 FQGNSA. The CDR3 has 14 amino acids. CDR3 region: CASSSQFGGNGYTF. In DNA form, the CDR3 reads TGTGCCAGCAGTTCCCAGTTTGGGGGCAATGGCTACACCTTC.

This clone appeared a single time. This chain's CDR3 is CASSTGQGPDTQYF. The CDR3 coding sequence is TGCGCCAGCAGTACAGGACAGGGTCCAGATACGCAGTATTTT. The chain couples TRBV10-1 to TRBJ2-3, with 8 bases matching TRBD1. The CDR3 consists of 14 residues. V shed 5 bases, J shed 4 bases, and the junction held 5 bases outside the gene matches. CDR1 and CDR2 from the germline V gene are WNHNN and SYGVQD (reference sequence).

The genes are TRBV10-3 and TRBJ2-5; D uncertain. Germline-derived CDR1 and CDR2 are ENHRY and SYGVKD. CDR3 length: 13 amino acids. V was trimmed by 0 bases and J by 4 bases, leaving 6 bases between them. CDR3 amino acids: CAISESIGETQYF. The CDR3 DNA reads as TGTGCCATCAGTGAGTCAATCGGAGAGACCCAGTACTTC.

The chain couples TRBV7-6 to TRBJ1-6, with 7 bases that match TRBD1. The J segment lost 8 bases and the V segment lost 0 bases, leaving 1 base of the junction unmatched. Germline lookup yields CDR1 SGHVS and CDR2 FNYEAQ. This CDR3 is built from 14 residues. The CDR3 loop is CASSLATGDSPLHF. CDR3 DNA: TGTGCCAGCAGCTTAGCAACAGGGGATTCACCCCTCCACTTT. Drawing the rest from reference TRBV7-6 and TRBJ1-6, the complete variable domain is GAGVSQSPRYKVTKRGQDVALRCDPISGHVSLYWYRQALGQGPEFLTYFNYEAQQDKSGLPNDRFSAERPEGSISTLTIQRTEQRDSAMYRCASSLATGDSPLHFGNGTRLTVT.

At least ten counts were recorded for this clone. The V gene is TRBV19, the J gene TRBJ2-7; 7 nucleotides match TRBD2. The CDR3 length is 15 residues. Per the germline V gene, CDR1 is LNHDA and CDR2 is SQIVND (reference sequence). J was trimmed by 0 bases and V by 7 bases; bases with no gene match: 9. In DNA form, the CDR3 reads TGTGCCAGTAATCGGGGAGGGGATGGCTCCTACGAGCAGTACTTC. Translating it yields CASNRGGDGSYEQYF.

This CDR3 is CASSLRNTEAFF. For the CDR3, the DNA is TGTGCCAGCAGCCTACGAAACACTGAAGCTTTCTTT. The rearrangement uses TRBV13 and TRBJ1-1; the D is unclear. Germline CDR1 PRHDT, CDR2 FYEKMQ (reference sequence). The CDR3 loop spans 12 amino acids. V was pared by 5 bases and J by 2 bases, with 6 bases between. The entire variable domain, with the rest obtained from reference TRBV13 and TRBJ1-1, is as follows: AAGVIQSPRHLIKEKRETATLKCYPIPRHDTVYWYQQGPGQDPQFLISFYEKMQSDKGSIPDRFSAQQFSDYHSELNMSSLELGDSALYFCASSLRNTEAFFGQGTRLTVV.

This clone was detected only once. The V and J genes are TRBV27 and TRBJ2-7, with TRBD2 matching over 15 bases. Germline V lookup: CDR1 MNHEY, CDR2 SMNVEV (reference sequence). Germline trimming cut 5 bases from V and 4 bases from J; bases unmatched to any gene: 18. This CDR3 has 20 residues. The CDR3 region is CASSPTPPGLAGGYGYEQYF. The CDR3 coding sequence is TGTGCCAGCAGTCCCACTCCTCCTGGACTAGCGGGGGGGTACGGTTACGAGCAGTACTTC.

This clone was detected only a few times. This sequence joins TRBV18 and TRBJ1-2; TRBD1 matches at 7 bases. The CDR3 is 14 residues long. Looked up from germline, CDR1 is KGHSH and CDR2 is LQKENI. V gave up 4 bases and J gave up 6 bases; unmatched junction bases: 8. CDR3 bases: TGTGCCAGCTCACTTGAACAGGGGCGAGATGGCTACACCTTC. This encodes CASSLEQGRDGYTF.

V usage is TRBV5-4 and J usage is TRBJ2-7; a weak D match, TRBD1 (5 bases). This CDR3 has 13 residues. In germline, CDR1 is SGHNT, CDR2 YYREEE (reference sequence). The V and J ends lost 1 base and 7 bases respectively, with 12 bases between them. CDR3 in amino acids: CASSLKGQDEQYF. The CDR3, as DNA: TGTGCCAGCAGCTTGAAGGGGCAAGATGAGCAGTACTTC.

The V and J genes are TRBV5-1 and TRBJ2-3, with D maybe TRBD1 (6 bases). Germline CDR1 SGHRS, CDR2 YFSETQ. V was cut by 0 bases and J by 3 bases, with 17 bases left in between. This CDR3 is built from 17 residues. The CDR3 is CASSLELASDRTDTQYF. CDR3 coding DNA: TGCGCCAGCAGCTTGGAATTGGCTTCAGACAGGACAGATACGCAGTATTTT.